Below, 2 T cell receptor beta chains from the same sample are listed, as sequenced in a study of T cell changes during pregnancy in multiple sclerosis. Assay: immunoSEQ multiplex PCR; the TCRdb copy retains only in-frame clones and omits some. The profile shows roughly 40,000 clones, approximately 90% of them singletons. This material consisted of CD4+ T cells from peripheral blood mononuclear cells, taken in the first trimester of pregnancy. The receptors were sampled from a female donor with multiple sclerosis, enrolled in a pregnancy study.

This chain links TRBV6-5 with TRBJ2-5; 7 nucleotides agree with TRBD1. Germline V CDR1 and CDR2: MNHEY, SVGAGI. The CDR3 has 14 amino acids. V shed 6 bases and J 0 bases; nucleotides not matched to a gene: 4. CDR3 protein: CASRPGTDQETQYF. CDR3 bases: TGTGCCAGCAGACCCGGGACAGACCAAGAGACCCAGTACTTC.

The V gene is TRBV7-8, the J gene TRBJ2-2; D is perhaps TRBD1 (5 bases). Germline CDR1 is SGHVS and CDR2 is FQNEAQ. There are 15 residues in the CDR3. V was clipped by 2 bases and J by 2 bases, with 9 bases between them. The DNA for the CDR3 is TGTGCCAGCAGCTTACGAGACAGTAACACCGGGGAGCTGTTTTTT. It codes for CASSLRDSNTGELFF.